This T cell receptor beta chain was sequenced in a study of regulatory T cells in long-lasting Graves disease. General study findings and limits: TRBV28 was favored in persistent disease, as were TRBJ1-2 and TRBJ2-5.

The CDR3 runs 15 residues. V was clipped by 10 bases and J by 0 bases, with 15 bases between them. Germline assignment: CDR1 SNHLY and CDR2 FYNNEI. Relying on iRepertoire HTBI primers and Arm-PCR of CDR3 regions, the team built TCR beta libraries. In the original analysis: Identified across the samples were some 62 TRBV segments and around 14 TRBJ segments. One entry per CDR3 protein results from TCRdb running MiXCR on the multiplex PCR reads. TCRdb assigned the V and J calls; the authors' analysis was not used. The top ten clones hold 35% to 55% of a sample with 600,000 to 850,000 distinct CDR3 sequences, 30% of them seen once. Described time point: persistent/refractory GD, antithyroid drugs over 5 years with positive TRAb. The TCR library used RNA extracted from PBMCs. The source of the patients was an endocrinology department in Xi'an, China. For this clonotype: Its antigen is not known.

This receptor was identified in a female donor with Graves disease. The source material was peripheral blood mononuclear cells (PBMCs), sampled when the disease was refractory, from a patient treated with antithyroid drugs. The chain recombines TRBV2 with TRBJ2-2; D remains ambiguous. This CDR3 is CATVRIRTNTGELFF. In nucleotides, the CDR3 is TGTGCCACCGTTCGGATTCGGACGAACACCGGGGAGCTGTTTTTT.